The rows below give T cell receptor beta chains drawn from one sample of a study of neoadjuvant nivolumab and ipilimumab in lung cancer. The data were produced by immunoSEQ multiplex PCR, yet TCRdb's version contains in-frame clones alone and is incomplete. The sample records some 5,000 clones, around 70% being singletons. Sequenced material: tumor tissue, taken after neoadjuvant nivolumab, alone or with ipilimumab, at or shortly before surgery. The receptors originated from an adult with non-small cell lung cancer. CDR3s include the opening cysteine and the closing phenylalanine or tryptophan. A D gene is named only where the DNA matches it firmly. Some rows mark clone size as missing; the rest say once, few, many or name a class of expanded clone.

D gene: TRBD1
V gene: TRBV15
J gene: TRBJ1-1
clone size: few
CDR3 protein: CATSRGQGVAEAFF
CDR3 DNA: TGTGCCACCAGCAGAGGACAGGGGGTCGCTGAAGCTTTCTTT

D gene: NA
V gene: TRBV7-8
J gene: TRBJ1-2
clone size: NA
CDR3 protein: CASSLDTRAGYTF
CDR3 DNA: TGTGCCAGCAGCTTAGATACCAGGGCCGGCTACACCTTC

D gene: NA
V gene: TRBV4-3
J gene: TRBJ1-5
clone size: NA
CDR3 protein: CASSQDSGGNQPQHF
CDR3 DNA: TGCGCCAGCAGCCAAGATTCGGGAGGGAATCAGCCCCAGCATTTT

D gene: TRBD1
V gene: TRBV9
J gene: TRBJ1-5
clone size: once
CDR3 protein: CASSVGGQGSQPQHF
CDR3 DNA: TGTGCCAGCAGCGTAGGAGGACAGGGTAGCCAGCCCCAGCATTTT

D gene: NA
V gene: TRBV7-9
J gene: TRBJ2-1
clone size: once
CDR3 protein: CASSLDSNEQFF
CDR3 DNA: TGTGCCAGCAGCTTGGACAGTAATGAGCAGTTCTTC

D gene: TRBD1
V gene: TRBV5-5
J gene: TRBJ2-6
clone size: medium-sized
CDR3 protein: CASSLVWGQGTNSGANVLTF
CDR3 DNA: TGTGCCAGCAGCTTAGTATGGGGACAGGGCACCAATTCTGGGGCCAACGTCCTGACTTTC

D gene: NA
V gene: TRBV4-1
J gene: TRBJ2-4
clone size: NA
CDR3 protein: CASSREFRGLAKNIQYF
CDR3 DNA: TGCGCCAGCAGCAGAGAATTCAGGGGATTAGCCAAAAACATTCAGTACTTC

D gene: NA
V gene: TRBV7-9
J gene: TRBJ2-7
clone size: NA
CDR3 protein: CASGAGASNEQYF
CDR3 DNA: TGTGCCAGCGGCGCAGGGGCCTCGAACGAGCAGTACTTC

D gene: TRBD1
V gene: TRBV10-3
J gene: TRBJ2-5
clone size: NA
CDR3 protein: CAISRTGVRQETQYF
CDR3 DNA: TGTGCCATCAGCAGAACAGGGGTAAGGCAAGAGACCCAGTACTTC

D gene: TRBD1
V gene: TRBV7-8
J gene: TRBJ1-4
clone size: few
CDR3 protein: CASSVGTAYEKLFF
CDR3 DNA: TGTGCCAGCAGCGTCGGGACAGCTTATGAAAAACTGTTTTTT

D gene: NA
V gene: TRBV5-5
J gene: TRBJ1-4
clone size: NA
CDR3 protein: CASSLAVRGTNEKLFF
CDR3 DNA: TGTGCCAGCAGCTTGGCTGTTAGGGGAACTAATGAAAAACTGTTTTTT

D gene: NA
V gene: TRBV7-2
J gene: TRBJ1-1
clone size: NA
CDR3 protein: CASSLNSHTEAFF
CDR3 DNA: TGTGCCAGCAGCTTGAACTCTCACACTGAAGCTTTCTTT

D gene: TRBD2
V gene: TRBV7-2
J gene: TRBJ2-7
clone size: once
CDR3 protein: CASSIAGGPYEQYF
CDR3 DNA: TGTGCCAGCAGCATAGCGGGGGGGCCCTACGAGCAGTACTTC

D gene: NA
V gene: TRBV29-1
J gene: TRBJ2-5
clone size: NA
CDR3 protein: CSVERTIQTQYF
CDR3 DNA: TGCAGCGTTGAACGGACCATACAGACCCAGTACTTC

D gene: TRBD1
V gene: TRBV5-5
J gene: TRBJ1-5
clone size: NA
CDR3 protein: CASSVRTGDQPQHF
CDR3 DNA: TGTGCCAGCAGCGTACGGACAGGGGATCAGCCCCAGCATTTT

D gene: NA
V gene: TRBV11-2
J gene: TRBJ1-5
clone size: few
CDR3 protein: CASSLGLSQPQHF
CDR3 DNA: TGTGCCAGCAGCTTAGGGCTGAGTCAGCCCCAGCATTTT

D gene: NA
V gene: TRBV27
J gene: TRBJ1-4
clone size: NA
CDR3 protein: CASSRREGEKLFF
CDR3 DNA: TGTGCCAGCAGTCGAAGGGAGGGGGAAAAACTGTTTTTT

D gene: TRBD1
V gene: TRBV7-9
J gene: TRBJ1-6
clone size: large
CDR3 protein: CASNLGQGFSPLHF
CDR3 DNA: TGTGCCAGCAATTTGGGACAGGGATTTTCACCCCTCCACTTT

D gene: NA
V gene: TRBV5-4
J gene: TRBJ2-3
clone size: NA
CDR3 protein: CASSPGQEWNTQYF
CDR3 DNA: TGTGCCAGCAGCCCGGGACAAGAATGGAATACGCAGTATTTT

D gene: TRBD1
V gene: TRBV7-2
J gene: TRBJ2-3
clone size: NA
CDR3 protein: CASSRQTGGPDTQYF
CDR3 DNA: TGTGCCAGCAGCCGCCAGACAGGGGGCCCAGATACGCAGTATTTT

D gene: NA
V gene: TRBV13
J gene: TRBJ2-3
clone size: once
CDR3 protein: CASSPGLRDTQYF
CDR3 DNA: TGTGCCAGCAGCCCCGGGCTACGGGATACGCAGTATTTT

D gene: TRBD1
V gene: TRBV18
J gene: TRBJ2-3
clone size: NA
CDR3 protein: CASSPRQTGFKDTQYF
CDR3 DNA: TGTGCCAGCTCACCACGGCAGACAGGGTTTAAAGATACGCAGTATTTT

D gene: NA
V gene: TRBV11-3
J gene: TRBJ2-2
clone size: NA
CDR3 protein: CASSLDLDRSLTGELFF
CDR3 DNA: TGTGCCAGCAGCTTAGACCTTGACAGGAGTCTCACCGGGGAGCTGTTTTTT

D gene: NA
V gene: TRBV18
J gene: TRBJ1-3
clone size: NA
CDR3 protein: CASSPPLRDGSGNTIYF
CDR3 DNA: TGTGCCAGCTCACCACCGCTCAGGGATGGCTCTGGAAACACCATATATTTT

D gene: NA
V gene: TRBV4-1
J gene: TRBJ1-5
clone size: NA
CDR3 protein: CASSQRHLGMQGNQPQHF
CDR3 DNA: TGCGCCAGCAGCCAAAGGCACCTAGGGATGCAGGGCAATCAGCCCCAGCATTTT

D gene: TRBD2
V gene: TRBV5-4
J gene: TRBJ2-5
clone size: NA
CDR3 protein: CASSMSLISGGVETQYF
CDR3 DNA: TGTGCCAGCAGCATGTCGCTCATCAGCGGGGGGGTTGAGACCCAGTACTTC

D gene: NA
V gene: TRBV4-3
J gene: TRBJ1-4
clone size: NA
CDR3 protein: CASSQGAPATNEKLFF
CDR3 DNA: TGCGCCAGCAGCCAAGGGGCCCCTGCAACTAATGAAAAACTGTTTTTT

D gene: TRBD1
V gene: TRBV14
J gene: TRBJ2-3
clone size: NA
CDR3 protein: CASSQGTGGNTDTQYF
CDR3 DNA: TGTGCCAGCAGCCAAGGGACAGGGGGTAACACAGATACGCAGTATTTT